The 14 T cell receptor beta chains below come from one sample, sequenced in a study of blood T cell repertoires in COVID-19. Assay used: immunoSEQ multiplex PCR; TCRdb lists only in-frame clones, some missing. Of under 300,000 clones listed, 88% are singletons. The sequencing input was PBMCs or T cells enriched from blood (not recorded which). Source of these receptors: a woman aged 60-70 years in a cohort exposed to, infected with or recovered from COVID-19 (not recorded which).

This CDR3 is CASGRVGQLGGEQYF. In nucleotides, the CDR3 is TGCGCCAGCGGTAGAGTGGGACAGTTGGGTGGTGAGCAGTACTTC. V is TRBV5-1 and J is TRBJ2-7; 7 nucleotides align to TRBD1. The CDR3 has 15 residues. V was clipped by 7 bases and J by 7 bases; unmatched bases: 17. CDR1 is SGHRS and CDR2 is YFSETQ in the germline V gene.

This rearrangement joins TRBV19 to TRBJ2-2; 13 bases align to TRBD2. The CDR3 has 18 amino acids. The V gene end was trimmed by 5 bases and the J gene end by 3 bases; junction bases not matched to a gene: 9. Germline-derived CDR1 and CDR2 are LNHDA and SQIVND (reference sequence). The CDR3 is CASSSRLAGGGDTGELFF. CDR3 DNA sequence: TGTGCCAGTAGTTCCAGACTAGCGGGAGGAGGAGACACCGGGGAGCTGTTTTTT.

Here the CDR3 reads CASSIRSDRAPEAFF. CDR3 coding DNA: TGTGCCAGTAGTATACGCTCTGACAGGGCGCCTGAAGCTTTCTTT. J is TRBJ1-1 and V is TRBV19, with 7 positions matching TRBD1. The CDR3 is 15 amino acids. The germline CDR1 and CDR2 sequences are LNHDA and SQIVND (reference sequence). Losses at the gene ends were 2 bases for V and 6 bases for J; bases not matched to a gene: 9.

The chain employs TRBV24-1 and TRBJ1-2, with a weak D call TRBD1 (6 bases). Germline assignment: CDR1 KGHDR and CDR2 SFDVKD. The CDR3 totals 13 residues. Trimming stripped 2 bases from V and 6 bases from J, with 9 bases between. The DNA of the CDR3 is TGTGCCACCAGTGATTCCAGGGGTAATGGCTACACCTTC. Amino acids: CATSDSRGNGYTF.

The CDR3 protein is CASSSGLAGGRTGELFF. DNA for the CDR3: TGTGCCAGCAGCTCGGGACTAGCGGGAGGGCGGACCGGGGAGCTGTTTTTT. The rearrangement uses TRBV7-6 and TRBJ2-2; 16 bases are a match to TRBD2. This CDR3 contains 17 residues. V shed 4 bases and J 5 bases; nucleotides not matched to a gene: 4. Germline CDR1 and CDR2: SGHVS and FNYEAQ.

V and J are TRBV29-1 and TRBJ2-7, with 7 bases identical to TRBD1. The CDR3 has 15 residues. The J segment lost 1 base and the V segment lost 1 base, leaving 7 bases of the junction unmatched. Germline loops: CDR1 SQVTM, CDR2 ANQGSEA. This CDR3 is CSVEGRTGDSYEQYF. The CDR3 region has the DNA TGCAGCGTTGAAGGACGGACAGGCGATTCCTACGAGCAGTACTTC.

This clone was detected only once. The chain employs TRBV28 and TRBJ2-7; 7 nucleotides match TRBD2. Per the germline V gene, CDR1 is MDHEN and CDR2 is SYDVKM. This CDR3 comprises 13 residues. The V and J ends lost 5 bases and 3 bases, in that order; junction bases with no gene match: 4. CDR3 sequence reads: CASSPAGVYEQYF. The CDR3 nucleotides read TGTGCCAGCAGTCCCGCGGGAGTCTACGAGCAGTACTTC.

The V and J genes are TRBV30 and TRBJ1-2, with TRBD1 as a possible D gene (6 bases). With 4 bases removed from V and 4 bases from J, the gap between germline ends came to 25 bases. Germline CDR1 reads GTSNPN; CDR2 reads SVGIG (reference sequence). This CDR3 contains 17 residues. The CDR3 DNA follows: TGTGCCTGGACCCGCCTCCTCGCCCAGGGGCCTGGCTATGGCTACACCTTC. This translates into CAWTRLLAQGPGYGYTF.

The chain combines TRBV2 with TRBJ1-3; D remains unclear. Trimming took off 6 bases at V and 1 base at J, with 10 bases between the two ends. Germline V CDR1 and CDR2: SNHLY, FYNNEI. The length of the CDR3 is 14 residues. CDR3 in DNA: TGTGCCAGCAGCCCGCAGGTGTCTGGAAACACCATATATTTT. It is translated as CASSPQVSGNTIYF.

The V call is TRBV20-1, the J call TRBJ2-7, with 12 bases identical to TRBD2. Looked up from germline, CDR1 is DFQATT and CDR2 is SNEGSKA (reference sequence). Trimming cost V 3 bases and J 5 bases; bases outside gene matches: 5. The CDR3 length is 14 residues. CDR3 sequence reads: CSASPPSGRDEQYF. CDR3 in DNA: TGCAGTGCTAGTCCCCCTAGCGGGAGGGACGAGCAGTACTTC.

The rearrangement links TRBV3-1 (or the pseudogene TRBV3-2) to TRBJ2-7; D is ambiguous. The CDR3 extends over 12 amino acids. Germline V gives CDR1 LGHDT, CDR2 YNNKEL (reference sequence). Trimming shortened V by 0 bases and J by 4 bases, and 4 bases separated the two germline ends. The CDR3 sequence is CASSQDPYEQYF. The CDR3 DNA sequence: TGTGCCAGCAGCCAAGACCCATACGAGCAGTACTTC.

This clone was observed a single time. V gene TRBV19 combines with J gene TRBJ1-2, with TRBD1 matching 7 bases. CDR1 is LNHDA and CDR2 is SQIVND in the germline V gene (reference sequence). CDR3 length: 16 amino acids. The V gene end was trimmed by 4 bases and the J gene end by 2 bases; junction bases not matched to a gene: 10. The CDR3 reads CASSTLDRLINYGYTF. The CDR3 bases are TGTGCCAGTAGTACCTTGGACAGGCTGATAAACTATGGCTACACCTTC. Looking up the rest from reference TRBV19 and TRBJ1-2 gives the full variable domain: DGGITQSPKYLFRKEGQNVTLSCEQNLNHDAMYWYRQDPGQGLRLIYYSQIVNDFQKGDIAEGYSVSREKKESFPLTVTSAQKNPTAFYLCASSTLDRLINYGYTFGSGTRLTVV.

This clone was seen a few times. V and J are TRBV5-6 and TRBJ1-5; D is possibly TRBD1 (6 bases). CDR1 and CDR2 (germline): SGHDT, YYEEEE. Trimming shortened V by 6 bases and J by 3 bases, and 16 bases separated the two germline ends. The length of the CDR3 is 15 residues. CDR3 loop: CASTLRGAFNQPQHF. The CDR3 bases are TGTGCCAGCACCCTGCGGGGGGCCTTCAATCAGCCCCAGCATTTT. Filled out from reference TRBV5-6 and TRBJ1-5, the complete variable domain reads DAGVTQSPTHLIKTRGQQVTLRCSPKSGHDTVSWYQQALGQGPQFIFQYYEEEERQRGNFPDRFSGHQFPNYSSELNVNALLLGDSALYLCASTLRGAFNQPQHFGDGTRLSIL.

CDR3 bases: TGTGCCAGCAGCCCCAAACCCCCGGGGAGCTCCTACAATGAGCAGTTCTTC. This sequence encodes CASSPKPPGSSYNEQFF. The chain carries TRBV16 and TRBJ2-1, with D tentatively TRBD2 (5 bases). The V gene's germline CDR1 is KGHSY and CDR2 FQNENV. This CDR3 spans 17 amino acids. The V gene lost 4 bases and the J gene lost 0 bases, with 16 bases spanning the gap. The variable domain in full, with the rest retrieved from reference TRBV16 and TRBJ2-1, is GEEVAQTPKHLVRGEGQKAKLYCAPIKGHSYVFWYQQVLKNEFKFLISFQNENVFDETGMPKERFSAKCLPNSPCSLEIQATKLEDSAVYFCASSPKPPGSSYNEQFFGPGTRLTVL.